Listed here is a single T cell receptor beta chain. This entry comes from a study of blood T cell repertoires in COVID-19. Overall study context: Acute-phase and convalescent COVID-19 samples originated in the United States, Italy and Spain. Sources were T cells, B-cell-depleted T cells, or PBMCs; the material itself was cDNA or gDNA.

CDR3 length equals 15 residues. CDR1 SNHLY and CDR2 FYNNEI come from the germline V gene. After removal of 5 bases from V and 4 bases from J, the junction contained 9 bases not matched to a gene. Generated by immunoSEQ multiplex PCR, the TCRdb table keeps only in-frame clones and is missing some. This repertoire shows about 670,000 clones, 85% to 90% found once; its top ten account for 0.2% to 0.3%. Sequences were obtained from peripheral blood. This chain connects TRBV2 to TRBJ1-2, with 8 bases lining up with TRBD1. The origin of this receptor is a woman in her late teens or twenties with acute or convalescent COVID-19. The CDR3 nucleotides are TGTGCCAGCAGTTCGGACAGGGTCGATAGCTATGGCTACACCTTC. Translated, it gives CASSSDRVDSYGYTF.